The 3 T cell receptor beta chains presented below share a single source sample, sequenced in a study of T cells after yellow fever vaccination. TCRdb independently ran MiXCR on the 5' RACE reads; one entry per CDR3 protein. The sample holds 450,000 to 550,000 distinct CDR3 sequences, over 15% seen once. The input for sequencing was PBMCs, taken 15 days after the yellow fever booster vaccination. These receptors were collected from a man aged 30 to 45 who received the YFV17D yellow fever vaccine.

The table lists this clonotype with a few counts. The V and J genes are TRBV5-6 and TRBJ2-3; D gene uncertain. Germline-derived CDR1 and CDR2 are SGHDT and YYEEEE. The CDR3 loop spans 13 amino acids. Trimming removed 2 bases from V and 2 bases from J, with 6 bases in between. CDR3 sequence reads: CASSFQPTDTQYF. DNA of the CDR3: TGTGCCAGCAGCTTCCAGCCCACAGATACGCAGTATTTT.

This clonotype showed up just a few times. The chain recombines TRBV28 with TRBJ2-5; possibly TRBD1 for D (5 bases). Trimming removed 6 bases at V and 6 bases at J, with 11 bases between. Germline loops: CDR1 MDHEN, CDR2 SYDVKM. The CDR3 contains 12 residues. The CDR3 DNA reads as TGTGCCAGCAGGCAGGGTCAAAAGACCCAGTACTTC. This encodes CASRQGQKTQYF.

V is TRBV7-2 and J is TRBJ2-3, with D maybe TRBD2 (7 bases). CDR3 size: 15 residues. Germline CDR1 SGHTA, CDR2 FQGNSA. Between the trimmed V and J ends, which lost 3 bases and 4 bases, there was a span of 14 bases. The CDR3 reads CASSFVRGAADTQYF. CDR3 nucleotides: TGTGCCAGCAGCTTCGTCCGGGGGGCGGCAGATACGCAGTATTTT.